The next 10 T cell receptor beta chains were all read from a single sample in a study of CD8+ T cells in alopecia areata. RNA extraction and reverse transcription yielded cDNA as sequencing template. TCRdb's table, derived via immunoSEQ multiplex PCR, lists solely in-frame clones and lacks some. Here the sample spans approximately 54,000 clones, around 96% being singletons. The material was CD8+ T cells sorted from blood, obtained at week 0. The source of these receptors is a human donor with alopecia areata.

The V gene is TRBV6-5, the J gene TRBJ2-7; TRBD1 matches at 8 bases. The CDR3 is made up of 15 amino acids. V shed 5 bases, J shed 0 bases, and the junction held 6 bases outside the gene matches. Germline V lookup: CDR1 MNHEY, CDR2 SVGAGI. The chain's CDR3 is CASSQGAPSSYEQYF. CDR3 bases: TGTGCCAGCAGTCAGGGGGCCCCTAGCTCCTACGAGCAGTACTTC.

The V call is TRBV5-6, the J call TRBJ2-5; perhaps TRBD2 as D (6 bases). Germline-derived CDR1 and CDR2 are SGHDT and YYEEEE. The CDR3 is 15 residues long. V lost 4 bases and J lost 4, with 17 bases in between. CDR3 sequence reads: CASSPGTFEGETQYF. The CDR3 DNA follows: TGTGCCAGCAGCCCCGGGACTTTTGAAGGAGAGACCCAGTACTTC.

This chain joins TRBV2 and TRBJ1-2, with D uncertain. The CDR3 contains 14 residues. Trimming pared 2 bases from V and 2 bases from J, leaving 9 bases between. Germline lookup yields CDR1 SNHLY and CDR2 FYNNEI. In nucleotides, the CDR3 is TGTGCCAGCAGTGAAAAGAAAGGGAACTATGGCTACACCTTC. This translates into CASSEKKGNYGYTF.

The chain has TRBV29-1 and TRBJ2-2; perhaps TRBD1 as D (5 bases). V was trimmed by 1 base and J by 8 bases, leaving 5 bases between them. Germline V gene sequence: CDR1 SQVTM, CDR2 ANQGSEA. This CDR3 region has 11 residues. The CDR3 nucleotides read TGCAGCGTTGAAGGACAGGGGGAGCTGTTTTTT. Encoded protein: CSVEGQGELFF.

The V call is TRBV19, the J call TRBJ1-5; 9 positions agree with TRBD1. Germline CDR1 and CDR2: LNHDA and SQIVND (reference sequence). The J segment lost 4 bases and the V segment lost 5 bases, leaving 9 bases of the junction unmatched. The CDR3 contains 16 residues. The CDR3, as DNA: TGTGCCAGTAGTTTCATGGACAGGGGAGCTAATCAGCCCCAGCATTTT. Translated, it gives CASSFMDRGANQPQHF.

V is TRBV13 and J is TRBJ2-1, with no clear D. Between the trimmed V and J ends, which lost 1 base and 7 bases, there was a span of 11 bases. Germline-derived CDR1 and CDR2 are PRHDT and FYEKMQ (reference sequence). The CDR3 spans 14 residues. The chain's CDR3 is CASSLVDPGNEQFF. For the CDR3, the DNA is TGTGCCAGCAGCTTAGTTGACCCCGGGAATGAGCAGTTCTTC.

The chain couples TRBV19 to TRBJ1-6; D possibly corresponds to TRBD1 (5 bases). The CDR3 is 18 amino acids. Per germline, CDR1 LNHDA and CDR2 SQIVND (reference sequence). The V gene lost 0 bases and the J gene lost 9 bases, with 21 bases spanning the gap. CDR3 sequence (DNA): TGTGCCAGTAGTATAGATCCACCTCCCGCCAGGGAAGGTTCACCCCTCCACTTT. It is translated as CASSIDPPPAREGSPLHF.

V and J are TRBV6-4 and TRBJ2-3; D is unresolved. Between the trimmed V and J ends, which lost 4 bases and 2 bases, there was a span of 13 bases. CDR1 is MRHNA and CDR2 is SNTAGT in the germline V gene. This CDR3 contains 15 residues. This CDR3 reads CASSVERGHTDTQYF. The DNA of the CDR3 is TGTGCCAGCAGTGTTGAGCGCGGTCACACAGATACGCAGTATTTT.

The V call is TRBV4-3, the J call TRBJ2-3; 7 nucleotides align to TRBD1. The CDR3 consists of 16 residues. Germline assignment: CDR1 LGHNA and CDR2 YSLEER. The junction had 5 bases not matched to a gene; V was cut back by 0 bases and J by 2 bases. DNA of the CDR3: TGCGCCAGCAGCCAAGATCAGACAGGGACCACAGATACGCAGTATTTT. Its protein product is CASSQDQTGTTDTQYF.

In its sample, this clone was seen once. The chain combines TRBV4-1 with TRBJ2-7, with D tentatively TRBD1 or TRBD2 (6 bases each). Trimming took off 1 base at V and 6 bases at J, with 16 bases between the two ends. The CDR3 is 15 amino acids. In germline, CDR1 is MGHRA, CDR2 YSYEKL. The CDR3 DNA is TGCGCCAGCAGCCAAGGGGCAGCAGGAGGGGGCGAGCAGTACTTC. Translated: CASSQGAAGGGEQYF.